The 10 T cell receptor beta chains listed next were all sequenced from one sample in a study of CD8 T cells in ankylosing spondylitis. TCRdb re-derived calls from the 5' RACE reads in MiXCR, one entry per CDR3 protein. This table holds approximately 180,000 distinct CDR3 sequences, approximately 18% found once. The sequenced material came from blood, either unsorted or a sorted T cell fraction (not recorded which). These receptors originate from a male donor under 30 with ankylosing spondylitis or in good health (not recorded which).

This clonotype was picked up many times. The chain recombines TRBV6-5 with TRBJ2-2, with 8 bases aligning to TRBD2. J was trimmed by 0 bases and V by 5 bases; bases with no gene match: 5. The CDR3 has 16 residues. The germline V gene encodes CDR1 MNHEY and CDR2 SVGAGI. In DNA form, the CDR3 reads TGTGCCAGCAGTCCTCATAGCGGGACGAACACCGGGGAGCTGTTTTTT. Protein sequence: CASSPHSGTNTGELFF.

This clonotype was seen at least ten times. The rearrangement joins TRBV7-3 to TRBJ2-3, with D unresolved. Germline CDR1 SGHTA, CDR2 FQGTGA. V was clipped by 5 bases and J by 7 bases, with 13 bases between them. This CDR3 contains 13 residues. The CDR3 nucleotides read TGTGCCAGCAGCCCCGTTGGGTCTAATACGCAGTATTTT. Protein: CASSPVGSNTQYF.

The chain is built from TRBV21-1 and TRBJ1-2. TRBV21-1 counts as a pseudogene. This CDR3 region has 10 residues. CDR3 residues: CAERSDGYTF. Here the CDR3 DNA reads TGTGCCGAGCGCTCGGATGGCTACACCTTC.

This clonotype appeared many times. This sequence joins TRBV5-1 and TRBJ2-7, with D possibly TRBD1 on 6 matching bases. V was shortened by 4 bases and J by 3 bases, with 17 bases between the two germline ends. The CDR3 is 15 amino acids. Germline CDR1 and CDR2: SGHRS and YFSETQ. The CDR3 region has the DNA TGCGCCAGCAGCCCCAGGGGAAGGGGAGTCTACGAGCAGTACTTC. Its translation: CASSPRGRGVYEQYF.

Many counts were recorded for this clonotype. V and J are TRBV29-1 and TRBJ1-2; TRBD1 matches 8 bases. The CDR3 spans 13 residues. The V segment lost 7 bases and the J segment 4 bases; nucleotides outside the gene matches: 8. CDR1 SQVTM and CDR2 ANQGSEA come from the germline V gene. CDR3 protein: CSANRGKSYGYTF. In DNA, the CDR3 is TGCAGCGCTAACAGGGGGAAAAGCTATGGCTACACCTTC.

The chain recombines TRBV5-6 with TRBJ2-5, with 8 positions matching TRBD2. Germline V gene data show CDR1 as SGHDT and CDR2 as YYEEEE. This CDR3 spans 17 amino acids. The ends lost 3 bases at V and 4 bases at J; junction bases unmatched: 14. The CDR3 DNA follows: TGTGCCAGCAGCTCAGTCTCCAGCGGGAGTGGGCGAGAGACCCAGTACTTC. Encoded protein: CASSSVSSGSGRETQYF.

This chain uses TRBV12-3 or TRBV12-4 with TRBJ2-3; D might be TRBD1 (8 bases). This CDR3 comprises 16 residues. Trimming left V 7 bases short and J 3 bases short, with 20 bases between. The CDR3, as DNA: TGTGCCAGCAACTACAGGGGGGGAGGACGTACAGATACGCAGTATTTT. Its protein product is CASNYRGGGRTDTQYF.

V is TRBV23-1 and J is TRBJ1-5, with unresolved D. TRBV23-1 is classed as an ORF, of uncertain function. With 4 bases removed from V and 0 bases from J, the gap between germline ends came to 13 bases. The CDR3 spans 16 residues. DNA for the CDR3: TGCGCCAGCAGTCCGGACGGGCGCCCTAGCAATCAGCCCCAGCATTTT. It translates to CASSPDGRPSNQPQHF.

This clonotype was detected many times. The rearrangement links TRBV7-2 to TRBJ2-1; 13 nucleotides agree with TRBD2. CDR1 SGHTA and CDR2 FQGNSA come from the germline V gene. CDR3 length equals 17 residues. Losses at the gene ends were 0 bases for V and 6 bases for J; bases not matched to a gene: 5. The CDR3 DNA is TGTGCCAGCAGCTTAGCGCTCGGGACTAGCGGGACCAATGAGCAGTTCTTC. Its translation: CASSLALGTSGTNEQFF.

The sample holds many counts of this clonotype. The chain recombines TRBV15 with TRBJ2-5; TRBD2 is a possible D gene (5 bases). Germline lookup yields CDR1 LNHNV and CDR2 YYDKDF (reference sequence). The CDR3 runs to 14 residues. Trimming shortened V by 3 bases and J by 2 bases, and 10 bases separated the two germline ends. The CDR3: CATSRSREQETQYF. The CDR3 DNA reads TGTGCCACCAGCAGGTCAAGGGAGCAAGAGACCCAGTACTTC.